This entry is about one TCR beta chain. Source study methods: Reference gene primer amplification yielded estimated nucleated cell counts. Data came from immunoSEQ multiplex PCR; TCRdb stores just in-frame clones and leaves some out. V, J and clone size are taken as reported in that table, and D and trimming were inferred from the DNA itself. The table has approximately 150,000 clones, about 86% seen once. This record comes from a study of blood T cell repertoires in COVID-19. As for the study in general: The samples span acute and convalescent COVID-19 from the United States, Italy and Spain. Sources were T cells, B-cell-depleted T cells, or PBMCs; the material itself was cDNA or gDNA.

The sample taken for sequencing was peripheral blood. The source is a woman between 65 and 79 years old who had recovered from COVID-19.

The CDR3 loop reads CAGPPPEAFF. DNA of the CDR3: TGTGCCGGCCCCCCCCCTGAAGCTTTCTTT. The rearrangement links TRBV19 to TRBJ1-1; D remains ambiguous. The CDR3 contains 10 residues. V was trimmed by 11 bases and J by 6 bases, leaving 10 bases between them. Per the germline V gene, CDR1 is LNHDA and CDR2 is SQIVND (reference sequence).